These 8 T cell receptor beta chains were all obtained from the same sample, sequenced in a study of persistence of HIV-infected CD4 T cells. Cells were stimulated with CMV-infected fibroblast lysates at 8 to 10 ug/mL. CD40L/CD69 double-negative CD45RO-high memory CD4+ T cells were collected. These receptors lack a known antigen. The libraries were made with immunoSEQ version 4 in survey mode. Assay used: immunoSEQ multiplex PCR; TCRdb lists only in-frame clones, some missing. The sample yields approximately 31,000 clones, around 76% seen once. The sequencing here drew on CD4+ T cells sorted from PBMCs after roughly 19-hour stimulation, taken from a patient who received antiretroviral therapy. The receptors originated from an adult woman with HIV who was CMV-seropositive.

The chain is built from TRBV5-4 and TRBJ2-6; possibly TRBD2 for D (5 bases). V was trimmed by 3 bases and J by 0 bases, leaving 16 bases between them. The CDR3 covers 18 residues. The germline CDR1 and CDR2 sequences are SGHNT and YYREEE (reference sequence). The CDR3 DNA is TGTGCCAGCAGCTCGGCCGGTTTTCGGGGCTCTGGGGCCAACGTCCTGACTTTC. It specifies CASSSAGFRGSGANVLTF.

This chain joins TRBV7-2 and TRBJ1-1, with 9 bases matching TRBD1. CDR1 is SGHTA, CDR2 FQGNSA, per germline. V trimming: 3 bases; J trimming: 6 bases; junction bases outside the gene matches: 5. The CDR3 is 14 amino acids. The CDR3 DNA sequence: TGTGCCAGCAGCTTTCGGACAGGGGAGGCTGAAGCTTTCTTT. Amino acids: CASSFRTGEAEAFF.

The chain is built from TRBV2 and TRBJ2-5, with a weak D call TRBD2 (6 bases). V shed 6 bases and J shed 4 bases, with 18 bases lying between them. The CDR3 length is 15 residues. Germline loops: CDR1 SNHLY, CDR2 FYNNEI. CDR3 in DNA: TGTGCCAGCAGCCGGGGGTCCCCCCGAGGAGAGACCCAGTACTTC. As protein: CASSRGSPRGETQYF.

In DNA form, the CDR3 reads TGTGCCAGCTCAACTGGGACAGGGAGCAATCAGCCCCAGCATTTT. Its translation: CASSTGTGSNQPQHF. The chain employs TRBV18 and TRBJ1-5; TRBD1 matches 9 bases. This CDR3 is built from 15 residues. V trimming: 5 bases; J trimming: 1 base; junction bases outside the gene matches: 3. Germline V gene sequence: CDR1 KGHSH, CDR2 LQKENI.

The CDR3 spells CASSLSPQGSGGGNEQFF. CDR3 sequence (DNA): TGCGCCAGCAGCTTATCCCCCCAAGGGAGCGGGGGGGGCAATGAGCAGTTCTTC. The chain links TRBV5-1 to TRBJ2-1, with 10 nucleotides matching TRBD2. With 2 bases clipped from V and 6 bases from J, the junction kept 14 bases outside the gene matches. CDR3 length equals 18 residues. Per germline, CDR1 SGHRS and CDR2 YFSETQ.

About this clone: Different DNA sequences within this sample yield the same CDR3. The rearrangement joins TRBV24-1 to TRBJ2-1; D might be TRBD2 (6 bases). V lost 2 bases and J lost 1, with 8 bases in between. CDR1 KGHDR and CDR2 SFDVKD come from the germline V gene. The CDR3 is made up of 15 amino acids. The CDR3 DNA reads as TGTGCCACCAGTGATTCGGGAGCTTCCTACAATGAGCAGTTCTTC. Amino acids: CATSDSGASYNEQFF.

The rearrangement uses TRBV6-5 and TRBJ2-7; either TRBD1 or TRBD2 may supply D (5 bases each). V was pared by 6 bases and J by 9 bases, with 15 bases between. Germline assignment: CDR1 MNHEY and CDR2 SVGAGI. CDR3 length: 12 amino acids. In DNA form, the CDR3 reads TGTGCCAGCAGGGGGACGTCCGAGGGGCAGTACTTC. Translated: CASRGTSEGQYF.

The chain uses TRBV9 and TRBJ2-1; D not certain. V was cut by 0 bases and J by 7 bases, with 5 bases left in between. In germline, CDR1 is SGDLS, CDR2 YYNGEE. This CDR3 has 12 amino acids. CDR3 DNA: TGTGCCAGCAGCGTAGCTTGGAATGAGCAGTTCTTC. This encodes CASSVAWNEQFF.